There are many counts of the clone carrying this TCR beta chain. The antigen is undetermined. The TCR beta CDR3 regions underwent amplification using RNA transcripts as the source. A first-round RT-PCR of the TCR CDR3 used the HTBI primer set. TCRdb passed the multiplex PCR reads through MiXCR, listing each CDR3 protein once. This table holds hundreds of thousands of distinct CDR3 sequences, around a sixth found once. The data originate from a study of T cells in Graves' hyperthyroidism and ophthalmopathy. Study-wide results and limits: Ophthalmopathy cases were set apart from stable hyperthyroidism by a 13 V-J model. Model output signaled ophthalmopathy a median around 6.9 months ahead of onset.

The CDR3 is made up of 16 amino acids. CDR1 and CDR2 from the germline V gene are SNHLY and FYNNEI. V lost 2 bases and J 8 bases, leaving 19 bases between the germline ends. Cells are PBMCs isolated from approximately 9.2 ml of fresh blood. Material for sequencing was blood. The chain couples TRBV2 to TRBJ2-1; D may be TRBD1 (6 bases). This TCR was sampled from a woman aged 45 to 65 with Graves' hyperthyroidism that later progressed to Graves' ophthalmopathy. As DNA, the CDR3 is TGTGCCAGCAGTGAAAGTTATGGGGCAGGGGAGTATGAGCAGTTCTTC. This encodes CASSESYGAGEYEQFF.